This entry features one TCR beta chain sequence. Antigen specificity is unknown. The PCR employed 60 Vbeta primers together with 13 Jbeta primers. Profiled with immunoSEQ multiplex PCR; TCRdb holds only in-frame clones, not every one. The table gives about 58,000 clones; the top ten clones make up roughly 2% of it. The donors (healthy individuals) were bone marrow donors. These data belong to a study of cytomegalovirus exposure and HLA in healthy donors. Study findings and constraints: Being productive about 87% or about 30% of the time was typical of most TCR beta V segments in an earlier analysis.

The V gene end was trimmed by 5 bases and the J gene end by 2 bases; junction bases not matched to a gene: 5. Germline loops: CDR1 MNHEY, CDR2 SVGAGI. CDR3 length: 15 residues. The rearrangement joins TRBV6-5 to TRBJ2-7, with TRBD1 matching 11 bases. The source of this sequence is a woman aged 18-29 years in good health and CMV-seronegative. The source material was PBMCs. CDR3 nucleotide sequence: TGTGCCAGCAGTCGCGGGGGACAGGGGGCCTACGAGCAGTACTTC. Translating it yields CASSRGGQGAYEQYF.